Listed here is a single T cell receptor beta chain. Its specificity is not known. V gave up 1 base and J gave up 2 bases; unmatched junction bases: 3. CDR1 is KGHSH, CDR2 LQKENI, per germline. CDR3 length: 15 amino acids. This specimen belongs to a study of cytomegalovirus exposure and HLA in healthy donors. Study as a whole: Prior work identified 95 million to 120 million unique TCR beta sequences in some 180 million T cells.

Study-wide results and limits: Using the classifier, cytomegalovirus status was reportedly diagnosed with high specificity and sensitivity.

Researchers ran the PCR with 60 Vbeta and 13 Jbeta primers. The protocol was immunoSEQ multiplex PCR, while the TCRdb copy is restricted to in-frame clones and leaves out a portion. The sample's table shows approximately 52,000 clones. The sequence was collected from an older woman in good health and CMV-seropositive. V and J are TRBV18 and TRBJ2-7; TRBD2 matches 9 bases. The sample consisted of PBMCs. CDR3 region: CASSPQRGATYEQYF. The CDR3 DNA is TGTGCCAGCTCACCACAGCGGGGGGCCACCTACGAGCAGTACTTC.